The 30 T cell receptor beta chains below were found in one sample sequenced in a study of T cell repertoires in ileal Crohn's disease. Data came from immunoSEQ multiplex PCR; TCRdb stores just in-frame clones and leaves some out. This sample has some 11,000 clones, with around 86% found just once. The sample's time point: inflamed ileum from the surgical specimen. The sample comprised ileal tissue. The origin of the receptors is an adult with Crohn's disease.

This chain connects TRBV11-3 to TRBJ1-1, with D unclear. This CDR3 is 13 amino acids long. The V gene lost 4 bases and the J gene lost 11 bases, with 17 bases spanning the gap. In germline, CDR1 is SGHNT, CDR2 YENEEA. The CDR3 bases are TGTGCCAGCAGCTCCACGGAGCGGGGAAAGGCTTTCTTT. Translated: CASSSTERGKAFF.

This clone has more than one count but fewer than ten. The genes are TRBV19 and TRBJ1-5; TRBD1 matches at 8 bases. Trimming took 6 bases from V and 3 from J; bases not matched to a gene: 10. CDR3 size: 16 residues. CDR1 LNHDA and CDR2 SQIVND come from the germline V gene (reference sequence). DNA of the CDR3: TGTGCCAGTAGCCATCGGACAGGGCAACCCAATCAGCCCCAGCATTTT. This translates into CASSHRTGQPNQPQHF.

This chain uses TRBV2 with TRBJ1-3; perhaps TRBD1 as D (6 bases). This CDR3 is built from 17 residues. Germline CDR1 is SNHLY and CDR2 is FYNNEI. V lost 1 base and J 0 bases, leaving 13 bases between the germline ends. The chain's CDR3 is CASSEGKRTVSGNTIYF. The CDR3 bases are TGTGCCAGCAGTGAAGGAAAACGGACAGTCTCTGGAAACACCATATATTTT.

The chain has TRBV4-2 and TRBJ1-3; no definite D call. Germline-derived CDR1 and CDR2 are LGHNA and YNFKEQ. Trimming took 0 bases from V and 0 from J, leaving 6 bases between them. CDR3 length: 15 residues. The CDR3 bases are TGTGCCAGCAGCCAAGAAAGCACCTCTGGAAACACCATATATTTT. This sequence encodes CASSQESTSGNTIYF.

This chain joins TRBV6-1 and TRBJ1-6, with D hard to call. The CDR3 length is 13 residues. The germline CDR1 and CDR2 sequences are MNHNS and SASEGT. V lost 9 bases and J lost 5, with 11 bases in between. The CDR3 is CASLAENNSPLHF. The CDR3 DNA follows: TGTGCCAGTTTAGCCGAAAATAATTCACCCCTCCACTTT.

The gene calls are TRBV9 and TRBJ1-3, with 8 bases aligning to TRBD1. J gave up 0 bases and V 0 bases, and 11 bases lay outside the gene matches. CDR1 is SGDLS, CDR2 YYNGEE, per germline. The CDR3 is made up of 19 amino acids. CDR3 in amino acids: CASSVARGDRSNSGNTIYF. The CDR3 bases are TGTGCCAGCAGCGTAGCAAGGGGGGACAGGTCCAACTCTGGAAACACCATATATTTT.

The chain links TRBV5-1 to TRBJ1-1; perhaps TRBD1 as D (5 bases). Germline lookup yields CDR1 SGHRS and CDR2 YFSETQ. Trimming pared 3 bases from V and 1 base from J, leaving 13 bases between. The CDR3 covers 15 residues. Here the CDR3 DNA reads TGCGCCAGCAGCTCCCTGGGGGGGTCGAACACTGAAGCTTTCTTT. Protein product: CASSSLGGSNTEAFF. Variable domain in full (rest from reference TRBV5-1 and TRBJ1-1): KAGVTQTPRYLIKTRGQQVTLSCSPISGHRSVSWYQQTPGQGLQFLFEYFSETQRNKGNFPGRFSGRQFSNSRSEMNVSTLELGDSALYLCASSSLGGSNTEAFFGQGTRLTVV.

V gene TRBV19 combines with J gene TRBJ2-1; D possibly corresponds to TRBD1 (5 bases). Looked up from germline, CDR1 is LNHDA and CDR2 is SQIVND (reference sequence). CDR3 length equals 19 residues. Trimming stripped 6 bases from V and 7 bases from J, with 31 bases between. The CDR3 coding sequence is TGTGCCAGTAGCTCCTCAGGACACGGATGGAAAAGTTTGGAAAATGAGCAGTTCTTC. Its protein product is CASSSSGHGWKSLENEQFF.

This chain joins TRBV29-1 and TRBJ2-7; 7 nucleotides agree with TRBD1. The length of the CDR3 is 11 residues. CDR1 SQVTM and CDR2 ANQGSEA come from the germline V gene. Trimming removed 6 bases from V and 3 bases from J; junction bases left unmatched: 2. The CDR3 reads CSVGTDYEQYV. The CDR3 nucleotides read TGCAGCGTCGGGACAGACTACGAGCAGTACGTC.

This chain uses TRBV5-1 with TRBJ1-1; D possibly corresponds to TRBD1 (5 bases). CDR1 is SGHRS and CDR2 is YFSETQ in the germline V gene. Trimming removed 3 bases at V and 1 base at J, with 10 bases between. CDR3 size: 14 residues. The CDR3 DNA is TGCGCCAGCAGCTCGGGGCCGGGGAACACTGAAGCTTTCTTT. Translation: CASSSGPGNTEAFF.

The rearrangement links TRBV6-5 to TRBJ2-2; TRBD1 aligns across 10 bases. This CDR3 region has 15 residues. Germline trimming cut 2 bases from V and 7 bases from J; bases unmatched to any gene: 4. Germline assignment: CDR1 MNHEY and CDR2 SVGAGI. In DNA form, the CDR3 reads TGTGCCAGCAGTTACGGGACAGGGGAAATCGGGGAGCTGTTTTTT. Translation: CASSYGTGEIGELFF.

This clone was counted once. The rearrangement links TRBV7-9 to TRBJ2-1; 16 nucleotides line up with TRBD2. V was pared by 8 bases and J by 4 bases, with 11 bases of the junction left unmatched. The CDR3 spans 18 residues. CDR1 SEHNR and CDR2 FQNEAQ come from the germline V gene (reference sequence). The CDR3 reads CASGKRGLAGGGYNEQFF. The CDR3 nucleotides are TGTGCCAGCGGAAAACGGGGACTAGCGGGAGGGGGATACAATGAGCAGTTCTTC.

The gene calls are TRBV7-9 and TRBJ2-5, with D unresolved. Per germline, CDR1 SEHNR and CDR2 FQNEAQ (reference sequence). The CDR3 runs 12 residues. V shed 6 bases and J shed 4 bases, with 9 bases lying between them. CDR3 region: CASRDDRETQYF. The CDR3 nucleotides read TGTGCCAGCAGGGACGATCGAGAGACCCAGTACTTC.

The V and J genes are TRBV6-6 and TRBJ1-2; D gene uncertain. V was clipped by 4 bases and J by 7 bases, with 7 bases between them. CDR1 MNHNY and CDR2 SVGAGI come from the germline V gene (reference sequence). CDR3 length equals 11 residues. The DNA for the CDR3 is TGTGCCAGCAGTTTCGGGTCTGGCTACACCTTC. Translation gives CASSFGSGYTF.

The genes are TRBV19 and TRBJ1-2; TRBD1 matches at 7 bases. Losses at the gene ends were 3 bases for V and 3 bases for J; bases not matched to a gene: 7. The CDR3 spans 15 residues. In germline, CDR1 is LNHDA, CDR2 SQIVND (reference sequence). CDR3 sequence: CASSMGSGGDYGYTF. The CDR3 DNA follows: TGTGCCAGTAGTATGGGGTCAGGGGGAGACTATGGCTACACCTTC.

This clone came up a few times. The V call is TRBV4-1, the J call TRBJ1-2; D perhaps matches TRBD1 (5 bases). The CDR3 consists of 16 residues. The V and J ends lost 2 bases and 8 bases respectively, with 21 bases between them. CDR1 and CDR2 (germline): MGHRA, YSYEKL. The CDR3 DNA sequence: TGCGCCAGCAGCCAAATGGGGGGGACGGGGAATCAGGGCTACACCTTC. As protein: CASSQMGGTGNQGYTF.

The rearrangement joins TRBV27 to TRBJ1-2; 7 nucleotides agree with TRBD1. V was clipped by 6 bases and J by 3 bases; unmatched bases: 19. CDR1 and CDR2 from the germline V gene are MNHEY and SMNVEV (reference sequence). This CDR3 region has 18 residues. CDR3 sequence (DNA): TGTGCCAGCAGCCCAACAGGGGCCGCTTTTGTTACTGACTATGGCTACACCTTC. This codes for CASSPTGAAFVTDYGYTF.

The rearrangement links TRBV7-3 to TRBJ2-3; TRBD2 matches 14 bases. Germline CDR1 is SGHTA and CDR2 is FQGTGA. With 6 bases clipped from V and 5 bases from J, the junction kept 7 bases outside the gene matches. The CDR3 is 16 amino acids. The CDR3 sequence is CASSLRGTSGGDTQYF. In nucleotides, the CDR3 is TGTGCCAGCAGTCTTAGGGGGACTAGCGGGGGAGATACGCAGTATTTT. The whole variable domain, remainder taken from reference TRBV7-3 and TRBJ2-3, is GAGVSQTPSNKVTEKGKYVELRCDPISGHTALYWYRQSLGQGPEFLIYFQGTGAADDSGLPNDRFFAVRPEGSVSTLKIQRTERGDSAVYLCASSLRGTSGGDTQYFGPGTRLTVL.

The rearrangement links TRBV2 to TRBJ2-2; 7 nucleotides match TRBD2. Unmatched junction bases numbered 11, after V lost 7 bases and J lost 3 bases. Germline CDR1 SNHLY, CDR2 FYNNEI. This CDR3 spans 16 amino acids. CDR3 residues: CASTPGGAGYTGELFF. The CDR3 DNA follows: TGTGCCAGCACCCCGGGGGGAGCGGGATACACCGGGGAGCTGTTTTTT.

The rearrangement links TRBV2 to TRBJ1-1, with D hard to call. The V gene lost 4 bases and the J gene lost 2 bases, with 11 bases spanning the gap. Germline CDR1 is SNHLY and CDR2 is FYNNEI. The CDR3 runs to 14 residues. CDR3 sequence (DNA): TGTGCCAGCAGTGGCGACGGACGAAACACTGAAGCTTTCTTT. It specifies CASSGDGRNTEAFF.

The rearrangement joins TRBV5-6 to TRBJ2-6; TRBD1 might be the D (5 bases). The CDR3 extends over 16 amino acids. Trimming took off 8 bases at V and 0 bases at J, with 15 bases between the two ends. CDR1 SGHDT and CDR2 YYEEEE come from the germline V gene. CDR3 sequence reads: CASRRQSHSGANVLTF. CDR3 sequence (DNA): TGTGCCAGTCGACGACAGTCTCACTCTGGGGCCAACGTCCTGACTTTC.

The chain uses TRBV18 and TRBJ1-4, with D tentatively TRBD1 (5 bases). The CDR3 is 15 residues long. Per the germline V gene, CDR1 is KGHSH and CDR2 is LQKENI. V lost 3 bases and J 6 bases, leaving 14 bases between the germline ends. In DNA, the CDR3 is TGTGCCAGCTCACCTAATCAGGGTTTGGATGAAAAACTGTTTTTT. It translates to CASSPNQGLDEKLFF.

J is TRBJ2-3 and V is TRBV2; 7 nucleotides align to TRBD2. Per germline, CDR1 SNHLY and CDR2 FYNNEI. V lost 2 bases, J lost 0 bases, and 8 bases stayed unmatched. This CDR3 has 17 amino acids. DNA of the CDR3: TGTGCCAGCAGTGAATGGGGACTAACGACCAGCACAGATACGCAGTATTTT. Its protein is CASSEWGLTTSTDTQYF.

V is TRBV5-6 and J is TRBJ2-4; possibly TRBD1 for D (6 bases). V lost 4 bases and J lost 0, with 8 bases in between. The CDR3 extends over 14 amino acids. Germline assignment: CDR1 SGHDT and CDR2 YYEEEE. DNA for the CDR3: TGTGCCAGCAGCGTCAGGGGAGCCAAAAACATTCAGTACTTC. It specifies CASSVRGAKNIQYF.

This chain connects TRBV5-5 to TRBJ1-4, with 7 bases lining up with TRBD1. The trim removed 2 bases at V and 3 bases at J, leaving 4 bases unmatched. The CDR3 has 15 residues. From germline, CDR1 is SGHKS and CDR2 YYEKEE (reference sequence). The CDR3 DNA sequence: TGTGCCAGCAGCTTTGGGGGGACAGCTAATGAAAAACTGTTTTTT. Amino acids: CASSFGGTANEKLFF.

This chain links TRBV5-1 with TRBJ1-3, with a weak D call TRBD1 (5 bases). From germline, CDR1 is SGHRS and CDR2 YFSETQ. The CDR3 consists of 14 residues. V was pared by 0 bases and J by 2 bases, with 6 bases between. The CDR3 is CASSLGGPGNTIYF. As DNA, the CDR3 is TGCGCCAGCAGCTTGGGGGGACCTGGAAACACCATATATTTT.

The rearrangement uses TRBV7-2 and TRBJ2-2, with 13 bases that match TRBD2. The CDR3 spans 17 residues. V lost 4 bases and J lost 3; bases outside the gene matches: 5. The germline V gene encodes CDR1 SGHTA and CDR2 FQGNSA. Here the CDR3 DNA reads TGTGCCAGCAGCTCAGCGGGACTAGCGGGATACACCGGGGAGCTGTTTTTT. This sequence encodes CASSSAGLAGYTGELFF.

In DNA form, the CDR3 reads TGTGCCACCCATCAGACAGGGGGCATGGCTAACTATGGCTACACCTTC. Translated, it gives CATHQTGGMANYGYTF. This rearrangement joins TRBV10-3 to TRBJ1-2; 10 bases are a match to TRBD1. With V trimmed by 10 bases and J by 0 bases, 11 bases remained unmatched. This CDR3 comprises 16 residues. Germline V gene data show CDR1 as ENHRY and CDR2 as SYGVKD.

The gene calls are TRBV4-1 and TRBJ2-1; the match to TRBD2 covers 9 bases. The CDR3 contains 16 residues. The germline CDR1 and CDR2 sequences are MGHRA and YSYEKL. With V trimmed by 4 bases and J by 6 bases, 10 bases remained unmatched. The CDR3 DNA sequence: TGCGCCAGCAGCCCTCCTCCCGGGACTAGCACCAATGAGCAGTTCTTC. It specifies CASSPPPGTSTNEQFF.

V and J are TRBV5-6 and TRBJ1-1, with 7 nucleotides matching TRBD1. CDR1 SGHDT and CDR2 YYEEEE come from the germline V gene. With V trimmed by 1 base and J by 5 bases, 8 bases remained unmatched. The CDR3 spans 15 residues. CDR3 in DNA: TGTGCCAGCAGCTTGACAGGGGTAGGGAGGACTGAAGCTTTCTTT. This translates into CASSLTGVGRTEAFF. The variable domain in full, with the rest retrieved from reference TRBV5-6 and TRBJ1-1, is DAGVTQSPTHLIKTRGQQVTLRCSPKSGHDTVSWYQQALGQGPQFIFQYYEEEERQRGNFPDRFSGHQFPNYSSELNVNALLLGDSALYLCASSLTGVGRTEAFFGQGTRLTVV.